This T cell receptor (beta chain) was identified during a study of cytomegalovirus exposure and HLA in healthy donors. Study overall: One earlier analysis, a look at 200 million or so T cells, found 117 million unique TCR beta sequences. The study's early data release held about 85 million unique TCRs from HLA-typed donors.

General study points: Despite most TCR sequences being rare, some public TCRs occurred in many donors. Earlier analysis found most TCR beta V segments productive about 87% or about 30% of the time.

The PCR had 60 Vbeta and 13 Jbeta primers. Profiled with immunoSEQ multiplex PCR; TCRdb holds only in-frame clones, not every one. The data show approximately 160,000 clones, 68% seen once. As to this clone: Its specificity is not known.

Per the germline V gene, CDR1 is MNHEY and CDR2 is SVGAGI. CDR3 length: 15 amino acids. Trimming removed 5 bases from V and 7 bases from J; junction bases left unmatched: 11. Sequencing used PBMCs. The gene calls are TRBV6-5 and TRBJ1-5; 7 nucleotides agree with TRBD1. This clonotype originated in a man aged 50-59 years in good health and CMV-seronegative. The CDR3 coding sequence is TGTGCCAGCAGTACACAGGGGAGGAGGGAACAGCCCCAGCATTTT. Its protein product is CASSTQGRREQPQHF.